This T cell receptor beta chain was identified during a study of cytomegalovirus exposure and HLA in healthy donors. Unrecorded immune exposures were likely, despite nominal health at sampling. CDR3 length: 18 residues. V trimming: 4 bases; J trimming: 7 bases; junction bases outside the gene matches: 21. Germline V gene lookup returns CDR1 MGHRA and CDR2 YSYEKL. Primers: 60 Vbeta forward and 13 Jbeta reverse. Only in-frame clones appear in the TCRdb table, and some are missing; sequencing was by immunoSEQ multiplex PCR. The data contain roughly 190,000 clones, around 83% of them seen just once; the ten biggest clones take up approximately 0.99%.

This clonotype originated in a woman aged 35 to 49 in good health and CMV-seronegative. The sample comprised PBMCs. The V call is TRBV4-1, the J call TRBJ1-1, with 7 bases lining up with TRBD1. The CDR3: CASSPRNPRQGEGIEAFF. The CDR3 nucleotides are TGCGCCAGCAGCCCCCGGAACCCTAGACAGGGAGAGGGGATTGAAGCTTTCTTT.